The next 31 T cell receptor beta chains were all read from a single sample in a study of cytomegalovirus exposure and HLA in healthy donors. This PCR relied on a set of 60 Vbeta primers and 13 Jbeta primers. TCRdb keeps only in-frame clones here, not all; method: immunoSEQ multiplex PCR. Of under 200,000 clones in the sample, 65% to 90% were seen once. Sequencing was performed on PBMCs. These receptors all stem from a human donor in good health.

The CDR3 DNA is TGCGCCAGCAGCCAAGAGGTCAGGGGTCAGGGAGATACGCAGTATTTT. Protein sequence: CASSQEVRGQGDTQYF. The gene calls are TRBV4-1 and TRBJ2-3, with D possibly being TRBD1 (6 bases). The CDR3 is made up of 16 amino acids. The V end lost 0 bases, the J end lost 5 bases, and 15 bases lay between the germline ends. The germline V gene has CDR1 MGHRA and CDR2 YSYEKL.

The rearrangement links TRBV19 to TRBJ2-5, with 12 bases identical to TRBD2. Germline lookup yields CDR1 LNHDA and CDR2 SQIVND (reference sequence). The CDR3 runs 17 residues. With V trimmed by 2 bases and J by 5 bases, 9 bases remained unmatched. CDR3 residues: CASSISSGGAQRETQYF. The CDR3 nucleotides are TGTGCCAGTAGTATATCTAGCGGGGGGGCCCAAAGGGAGACCCAGTACTTC.

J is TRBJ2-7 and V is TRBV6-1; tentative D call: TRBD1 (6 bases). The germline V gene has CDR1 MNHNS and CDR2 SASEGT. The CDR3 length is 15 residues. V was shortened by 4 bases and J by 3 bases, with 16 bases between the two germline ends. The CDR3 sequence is CASSARQANGYEQYF. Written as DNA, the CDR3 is TGTGCCAGCAGTGCTAGACAGGCTAACGGCTACGAGCAGTACTTC.

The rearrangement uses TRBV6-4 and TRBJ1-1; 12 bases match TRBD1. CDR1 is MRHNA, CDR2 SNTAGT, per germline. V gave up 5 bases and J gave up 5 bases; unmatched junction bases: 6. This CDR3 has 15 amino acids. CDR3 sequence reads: CASSPGTGGGTEAFF. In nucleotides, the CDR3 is TGTGCCAGCAGTCCCGGGACAGGGGGCGGAACTGAAGCTTTCTTT.

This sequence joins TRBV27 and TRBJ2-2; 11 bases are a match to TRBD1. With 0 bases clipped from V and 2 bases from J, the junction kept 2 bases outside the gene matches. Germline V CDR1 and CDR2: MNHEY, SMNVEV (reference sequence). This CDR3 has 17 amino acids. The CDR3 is CASSLSGQGVNTGELFF. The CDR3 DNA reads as TGTGCCAGCAGTTTATCGGGACAGGGGGTTAACACCGGGGAGCTGTTTTTT.

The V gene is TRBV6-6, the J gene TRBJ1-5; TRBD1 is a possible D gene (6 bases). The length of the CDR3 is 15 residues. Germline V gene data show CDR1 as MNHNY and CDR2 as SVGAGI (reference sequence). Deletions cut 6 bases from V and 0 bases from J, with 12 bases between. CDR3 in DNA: TGTGCCAGCAGCCCCACAGGGTATAGCAATCAGCCCCAGCATTTT. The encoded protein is CASSPTGYSNQPQHF.

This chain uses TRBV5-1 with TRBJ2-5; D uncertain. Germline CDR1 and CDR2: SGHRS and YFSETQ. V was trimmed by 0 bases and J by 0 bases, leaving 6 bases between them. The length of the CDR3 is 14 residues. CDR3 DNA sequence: TGCGCCAGCAGCTTGGTTGCAGACCAAGAGACCCAGTACTTC. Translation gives CASSLVADQETQYF.

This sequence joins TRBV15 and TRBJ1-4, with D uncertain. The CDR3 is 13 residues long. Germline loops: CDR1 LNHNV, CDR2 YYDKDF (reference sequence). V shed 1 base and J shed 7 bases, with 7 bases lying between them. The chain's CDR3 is CATSRVYGEKLFF. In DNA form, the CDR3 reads TGTGCCACCAGCAGAGTTTACGGTGAAAAACTGTTTTTT. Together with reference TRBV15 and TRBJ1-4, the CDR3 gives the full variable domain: DAMVIQNPRYQVTQFGKPVTLSCSQTLNHNVMYWYQQKSSQAPKLLFHYYDKDFNNEADTPDNFQSRRPNTSFCFLDIRSPGLGDTAMYLCATSRVYGEKLFFGSGTQLSVL.

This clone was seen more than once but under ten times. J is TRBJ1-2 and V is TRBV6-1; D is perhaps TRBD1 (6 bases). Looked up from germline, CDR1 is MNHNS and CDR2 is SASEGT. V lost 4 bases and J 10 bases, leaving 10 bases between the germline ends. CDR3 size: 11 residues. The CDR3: CASSGYRDYTF. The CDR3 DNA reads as TGTGCCAGCAGTGGTTACAGGGACTACACCTTC.

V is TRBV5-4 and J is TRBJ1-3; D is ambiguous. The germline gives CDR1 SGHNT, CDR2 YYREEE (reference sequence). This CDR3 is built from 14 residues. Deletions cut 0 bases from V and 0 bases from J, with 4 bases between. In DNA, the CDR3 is TGTGCCAGCAGCTTGGACAGCTCTGGAAACACCATATATTTT. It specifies CASSLDSSGNTIYF.

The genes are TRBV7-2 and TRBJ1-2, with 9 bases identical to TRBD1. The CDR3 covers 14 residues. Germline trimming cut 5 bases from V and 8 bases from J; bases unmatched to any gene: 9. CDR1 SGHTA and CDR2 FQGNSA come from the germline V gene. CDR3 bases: TGTGCCAGCAGCCCCGACAGGGGGGTTCGCGGCTACACCTTC. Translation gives CASSPDRGVRGYTF.

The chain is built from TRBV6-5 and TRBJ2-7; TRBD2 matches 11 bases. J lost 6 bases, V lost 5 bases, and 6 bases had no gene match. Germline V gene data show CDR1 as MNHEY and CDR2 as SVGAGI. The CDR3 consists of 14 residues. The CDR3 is CASSPSSGGREQYF. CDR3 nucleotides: TGTGCCAGCAGTCCCTCTAGCGGGGGGCGCGAGCAGTACTTC.

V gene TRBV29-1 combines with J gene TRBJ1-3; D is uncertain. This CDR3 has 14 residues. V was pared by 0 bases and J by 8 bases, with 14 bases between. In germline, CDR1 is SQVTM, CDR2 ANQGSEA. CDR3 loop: CSVEDSSSGYTIYF. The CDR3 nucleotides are TGCAGCGTTGAAGATTCGTCCTCTGGCTACACCATATATTTT. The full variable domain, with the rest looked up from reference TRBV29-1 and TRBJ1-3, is SAVISQKPSRDICQRGTSLTIQCQVDSQVTMMFWYRQQPGQSLTLIATANQGSEATYESGFVIDKFPISRPNLTFSTLTVSNMSPEDSSIYLCSVEDSSSGYTIYFGEGSWLTVV.

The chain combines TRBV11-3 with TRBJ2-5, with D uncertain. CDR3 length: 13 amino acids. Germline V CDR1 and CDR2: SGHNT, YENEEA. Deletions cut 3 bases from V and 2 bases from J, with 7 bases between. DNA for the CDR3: TGTGCCAGCAGCTTTGCAGAACAAGAGACCCAGTACTTC. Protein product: CASSFAEQETQYF.

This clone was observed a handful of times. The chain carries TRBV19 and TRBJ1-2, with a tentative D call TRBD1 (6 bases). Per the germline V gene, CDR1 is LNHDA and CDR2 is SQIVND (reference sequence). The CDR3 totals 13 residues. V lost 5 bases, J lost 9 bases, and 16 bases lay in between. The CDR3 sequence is CASSLPQGHRYTF. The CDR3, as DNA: TGTGCCAGTAGTTTACCCCAGGGGCATCGCTACACCTTC.

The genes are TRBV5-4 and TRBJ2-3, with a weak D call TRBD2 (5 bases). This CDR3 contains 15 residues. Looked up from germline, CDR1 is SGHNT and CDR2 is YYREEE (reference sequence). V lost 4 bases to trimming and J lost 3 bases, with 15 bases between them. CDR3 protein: CASSRDDRGTDTQYF. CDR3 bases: TGTGCCAGCAGCAGAGACGACCGGGGAACAGATACGCAGTATTTT.

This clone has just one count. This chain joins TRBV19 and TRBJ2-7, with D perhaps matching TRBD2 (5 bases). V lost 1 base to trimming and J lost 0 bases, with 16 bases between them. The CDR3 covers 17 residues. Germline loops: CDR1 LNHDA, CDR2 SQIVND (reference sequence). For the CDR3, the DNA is TGTGCCAGTAGTATAGTGTTACCGGACTCAAGCTCCTACGAGCAGTACTTC. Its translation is CASSIVLPDSSSYEQYF.

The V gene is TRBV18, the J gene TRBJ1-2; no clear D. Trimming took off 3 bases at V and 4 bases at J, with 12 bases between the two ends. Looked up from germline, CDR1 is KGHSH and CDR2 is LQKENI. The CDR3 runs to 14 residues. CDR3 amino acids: CASSPGEIVYGYTF. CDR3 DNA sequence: TGTGCCAGCTCACCGGGAGAAATCGTCTATGGCTACACCTTC.

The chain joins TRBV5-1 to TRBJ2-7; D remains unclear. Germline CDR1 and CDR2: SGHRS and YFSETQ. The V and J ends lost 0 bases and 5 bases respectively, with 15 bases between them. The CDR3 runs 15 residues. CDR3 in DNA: TGCGCCAGCAGCTTGGAGCTTACGCGCCAGGACGAGCAGTACTTC. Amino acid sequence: CASSLELTRQDEQYF.

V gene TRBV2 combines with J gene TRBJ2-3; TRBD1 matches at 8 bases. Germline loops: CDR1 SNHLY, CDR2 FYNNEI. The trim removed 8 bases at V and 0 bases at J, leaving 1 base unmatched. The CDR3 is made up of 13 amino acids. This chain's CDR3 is CASRQGSTDTQYF. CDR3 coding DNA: TGTGCCAGCCGACAGGGGAGCACAGATACGCAGTATTTT.

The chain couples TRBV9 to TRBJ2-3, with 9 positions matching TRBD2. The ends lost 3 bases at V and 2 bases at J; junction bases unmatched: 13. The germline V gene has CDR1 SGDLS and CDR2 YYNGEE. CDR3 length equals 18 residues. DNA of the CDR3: TGTGCCAGCAGCGCTCCAGGGAGGAGCGGGGGGTACACAGATACGCAGTATTTT. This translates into CASSAPGRSGGYTDTQYF.

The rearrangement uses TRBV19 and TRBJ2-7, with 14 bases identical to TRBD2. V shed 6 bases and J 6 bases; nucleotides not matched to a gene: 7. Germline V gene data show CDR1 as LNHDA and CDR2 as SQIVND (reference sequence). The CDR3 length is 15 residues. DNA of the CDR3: TGTGCCAGTAGCTTCTCGGGACTAGCGGGGGCCGAGCAGTACTTC. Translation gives CASSFSGLAGAEQYF.

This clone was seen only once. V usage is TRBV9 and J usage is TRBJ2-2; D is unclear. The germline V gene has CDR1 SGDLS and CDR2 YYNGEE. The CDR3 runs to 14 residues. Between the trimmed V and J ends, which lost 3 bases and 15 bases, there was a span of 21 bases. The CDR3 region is CASSATQTPGNVFF. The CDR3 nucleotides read TGTGCCAGCAGCGCTACACAAACTCCGGGTAACGTGTTTTTT.

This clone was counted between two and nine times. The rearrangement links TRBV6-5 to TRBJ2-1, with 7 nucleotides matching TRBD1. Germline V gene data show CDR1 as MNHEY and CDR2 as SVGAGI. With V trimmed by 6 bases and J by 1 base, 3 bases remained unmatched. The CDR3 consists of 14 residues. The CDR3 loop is CASSPTGSYNEQFF. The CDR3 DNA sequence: TGTGCCAGCAGCCCGACAGGGTCCTACAATGAGCAGTTCTTC.

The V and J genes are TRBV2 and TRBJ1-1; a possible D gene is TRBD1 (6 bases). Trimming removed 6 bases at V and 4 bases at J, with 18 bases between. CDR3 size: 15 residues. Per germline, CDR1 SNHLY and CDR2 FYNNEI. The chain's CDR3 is CASREDSSKTTEAFF. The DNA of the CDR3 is TGTGCCAGCAGGGAGGACAGTAGCAAAACCACTGAAGCTTTCTTT.

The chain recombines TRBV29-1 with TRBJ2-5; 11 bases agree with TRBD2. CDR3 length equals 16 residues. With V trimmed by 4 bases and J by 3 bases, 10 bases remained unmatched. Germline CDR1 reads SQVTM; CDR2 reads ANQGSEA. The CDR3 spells CSVGLGTSGVEETQYF. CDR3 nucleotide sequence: TGCAGCGTTGGACTAGGGACTAGCGGTGTTGAAGAGACCCAGTACTTC.

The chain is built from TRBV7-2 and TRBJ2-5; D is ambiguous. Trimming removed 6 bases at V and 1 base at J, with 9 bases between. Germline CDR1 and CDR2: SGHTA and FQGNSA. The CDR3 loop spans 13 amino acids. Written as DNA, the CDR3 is TGTGCCAGCAGGCGTACGTTCCAAGAGACCCAGTACTTC. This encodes CASRRTFQETQYF.

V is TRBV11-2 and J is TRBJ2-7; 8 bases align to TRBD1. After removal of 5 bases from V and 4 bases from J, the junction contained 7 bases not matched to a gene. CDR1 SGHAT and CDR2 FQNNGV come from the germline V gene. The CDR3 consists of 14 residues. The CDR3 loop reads CASSLEDRVYEQYF. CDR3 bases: TGTGCCAGCAGCCTCGAGGACAGGGTTTACGAGCAGTACTTC.

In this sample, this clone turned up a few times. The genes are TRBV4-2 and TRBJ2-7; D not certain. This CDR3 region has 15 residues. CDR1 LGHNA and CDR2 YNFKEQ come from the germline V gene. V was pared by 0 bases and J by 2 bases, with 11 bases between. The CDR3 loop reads CASSQDPNQAYEQYF. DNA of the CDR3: TGTGCCAGCAGCCAAGATCCCAACCAGGCCTACGAGCAGTACTTC.

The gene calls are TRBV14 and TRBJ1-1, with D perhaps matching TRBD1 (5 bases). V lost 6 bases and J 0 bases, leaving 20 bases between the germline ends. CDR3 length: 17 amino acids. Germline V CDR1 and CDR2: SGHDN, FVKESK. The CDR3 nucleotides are TGTGCCAGCAGTCCACTACCGGGACTACCCTTGAACACTGAAGCTTTCTTT. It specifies CASSPLPGLPLNTEAFF. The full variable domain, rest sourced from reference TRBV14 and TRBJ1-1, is EAGVTQFPSHSVIEKGQTVTLRCDPISGHDNLYWYRRVMGKEIKFLLHFVKESKQDESGMPNNRFLAERTGGTYSTLKVQPAELEDSGVYFCASSPLPGLPLNTEAFFGQGTRLTVV.

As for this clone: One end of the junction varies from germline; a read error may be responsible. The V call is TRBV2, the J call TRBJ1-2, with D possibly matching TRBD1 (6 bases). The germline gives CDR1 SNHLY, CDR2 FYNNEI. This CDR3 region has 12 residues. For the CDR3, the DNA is TGTGCCAGCCTAGGGGACAAACCCGTTAGAGCCTTC. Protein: CASLGDKPVRAF. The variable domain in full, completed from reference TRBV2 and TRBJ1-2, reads EPEVTQTPSHQVTQMGQEVILRCVPISNHLYFYWYRQILGQKVEFLVSFYNNEISEKSEIFDDQFSVERPDGSNFTLKIRSTKLEDSAMYFCASLGDKPVRAFGSGTRLTVV.